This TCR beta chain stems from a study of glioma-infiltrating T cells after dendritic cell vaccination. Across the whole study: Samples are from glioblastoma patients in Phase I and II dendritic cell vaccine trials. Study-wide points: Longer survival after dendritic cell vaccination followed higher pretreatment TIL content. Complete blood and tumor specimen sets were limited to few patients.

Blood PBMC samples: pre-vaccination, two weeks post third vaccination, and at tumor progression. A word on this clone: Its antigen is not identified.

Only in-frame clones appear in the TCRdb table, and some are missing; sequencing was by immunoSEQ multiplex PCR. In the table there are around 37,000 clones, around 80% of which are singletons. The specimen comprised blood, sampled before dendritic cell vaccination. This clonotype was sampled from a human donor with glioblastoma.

The CDR3 loop is CASSLGQGTGELFF. CDR3 in DNA: TGTGCCAGCAGCCTAGGGCAGGGGACCGGGGAGCTGTTTTTT. This chain connects TRBV11-3 to TRBJ2-2; weak D call: TRBD1 (6 bases). The CDR3 runs to 14 residues. The germline CDR1 and CDR2 sequences are SGHNT and YENEEA. Trimming stripped 5 bases from V and 5 bases from J, with 12 bases between.